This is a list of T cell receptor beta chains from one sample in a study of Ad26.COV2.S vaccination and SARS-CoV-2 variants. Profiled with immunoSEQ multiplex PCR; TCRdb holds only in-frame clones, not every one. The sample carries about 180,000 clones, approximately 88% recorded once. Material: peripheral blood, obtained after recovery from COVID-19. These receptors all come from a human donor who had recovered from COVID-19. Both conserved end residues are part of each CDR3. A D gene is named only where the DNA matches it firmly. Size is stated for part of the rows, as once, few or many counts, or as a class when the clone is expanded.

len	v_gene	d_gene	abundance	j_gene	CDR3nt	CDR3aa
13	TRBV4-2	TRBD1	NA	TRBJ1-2	TGTGCCAGCAGCCAAGGACAGGGAACCGGCTACACCTTC	CASSQGQGTGYTF
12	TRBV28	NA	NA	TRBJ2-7	TGTGCCAGCAGTTTAGGCAGAAACGAGCAGTACTTC	CASSLGRNEQYF
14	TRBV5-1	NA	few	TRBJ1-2	TGCGCCAGCAGCTTGGCCGAGGGGCCCGTCGGCTACACCTTC	CASSLAEGPVGYTF
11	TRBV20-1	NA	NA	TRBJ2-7	TGCAGTGCTAGGGCTGCCTACGAGCAGTACTTC	CSARAAYEQYF
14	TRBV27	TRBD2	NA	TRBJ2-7	TGTGCCAGCAGTTTCGGAGCGGGAATCAACGAGCAGTACTTC	CASSFGAGINEQYF
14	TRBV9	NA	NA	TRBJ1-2	TGTGCCAGCAGCGTAGCCGGAACTAACTATGGCTACACCTTC	CASSVAGTNYGYTF
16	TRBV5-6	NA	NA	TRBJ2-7	TGTGCCAGCAGTTCCCTGGGGCGGTCATCCACCTACGAGCAGTACTTC	CASSSLGRSSTYEQYF
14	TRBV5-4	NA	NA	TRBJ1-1	TGTGCCAGCAGCTTGATAGGTGAGAACACTGAAGCTTTCTTT	CASSLIGENTEAFF
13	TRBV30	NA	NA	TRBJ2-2	TGTGCCTGGAGTGTAAGGTGGGCCGGGGAGCTGTTTTTT	CAWSVRWAGELFF
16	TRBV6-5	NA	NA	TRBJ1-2	NA	CASSYGSGQGSQGYTF
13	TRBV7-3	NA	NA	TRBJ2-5	TGTGCCAGCGGCAAAGGGGCCCAAGAGACCCAGTACTTC	CASGKGAQETQYF
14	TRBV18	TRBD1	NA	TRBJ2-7	TGTGCCAGCTCAGAGGGGGCGTCCTTCTACGAGCAGTACTTC	CASSEGASFYEQYF
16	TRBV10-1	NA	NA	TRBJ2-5	TGCGCCAGCAGTCACCCCCAGGGGCCCGGACAAGAGACCCAGTACTTC	CASSHPQGPGQETQYF
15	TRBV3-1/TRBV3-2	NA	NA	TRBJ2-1	TGTGCCAGCAGCCAAGGGTCAGGACCTTACAATGAGCAGTTCTTC	CASSQGSGPYNEQFF
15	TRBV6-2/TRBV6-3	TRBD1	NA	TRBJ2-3	TGTGCCAGCAGCCAAACTCTGACAGGGCAAGATACGCAGTATTTT	CASSQTLTGQDTQYF
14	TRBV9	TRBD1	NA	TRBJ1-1	TGTGCCAGCAGCGCACAGGGGCAGAACACTGAAGCTTTCTTT	CASSAQGQNTEAFF
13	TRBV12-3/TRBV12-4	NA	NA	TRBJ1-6	TGTGCCAGCAGTTCTATTAAAGGATCACCCCTCCACTTT	CASSSIKGSPLHF
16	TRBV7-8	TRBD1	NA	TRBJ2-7	TGTGCCAGCAGCTTAGTAGGTTGGGACAGGGCGGGCGAGCAGTACTTC	CASSLVGWDRAGEQYF
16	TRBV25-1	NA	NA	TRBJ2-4	TGTGCCAGCAGTGAATTTTGGGGTTTTGTCAAAAACATTCAGTACTTC	CASSEFWGFVKNIQYF
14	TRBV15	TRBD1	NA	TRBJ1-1	TGTGCCACCAGAAGGACAGGGAGGGACACTGAAGCTTTCTTT	CATRRTGRDTEAFF
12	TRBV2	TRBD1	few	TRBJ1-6	TGTGCCAGAGGACAGGTTAATTCACCCCTCCACTTT	CARGQVNSPLHF
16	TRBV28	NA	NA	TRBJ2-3	TGTGCCAGCAGTCCGCCCCCGACAGGGCGGGAAGATACGCAGTATTTT	CASSPPPTGREDTQYF
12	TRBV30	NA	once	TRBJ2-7	TGTGCCTGGAGTCATCTCACCTACGAGCAGTACTTC	CAWSHLTYEQYF
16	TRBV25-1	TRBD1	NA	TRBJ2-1	TGTGCCAGCAGTGAATATTTCCAGACAGGGTCGAATGAGCAGTTCTTC	CASSEYFQTGSNEQFF
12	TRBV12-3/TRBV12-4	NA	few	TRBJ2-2	TGTGCCAGCAGTTGGACGGCCGGGGAGCTGTTTTTT	CASSWTAGELFF
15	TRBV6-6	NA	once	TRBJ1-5	TGTGCCAGCAGTTCCGGACTCCCTCGAAGTCAGCCCCAGCATTTT	CASSSGLPRSQPQHF
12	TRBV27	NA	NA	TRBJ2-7	TGTGCCAGCAGTTTCCGGGTAGGGGAGCAGTACTTC	CASSFRVGEQYF
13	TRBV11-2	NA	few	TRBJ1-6	TGTGCCAGCACCGGACTGTTGAATTCACCCCTCCACTTT	CASTGLLNSPLHF
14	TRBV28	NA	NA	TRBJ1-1	TGTGCCAGCACCGTACACAGGGAGGGCACTGAAGCTTTCTTT	CASTVHREGTEAFF
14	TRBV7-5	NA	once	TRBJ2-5	TGTGCCAGAAGCTCGGGGGGGCCAAGGGAGACCCAGTACTTC	CARSSGGPRETQYF
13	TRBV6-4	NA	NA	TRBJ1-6	TGTGCCAGCAGTGACGGTTTAGGGTCACCCCTCCACTTT	CASSDGLGSPLHF
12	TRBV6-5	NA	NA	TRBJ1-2	TGTGCCAGCCGCGGGGGTAACTATGGCTACACCTTC	CASRGGNYGYTF
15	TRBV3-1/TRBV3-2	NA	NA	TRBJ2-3	TGTGCCAGCAGCACGTCTGGGTCCAGCTCAGATACGCAGTATTTT	CASSTSGSSSDTQYF
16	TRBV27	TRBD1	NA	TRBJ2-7	TGTGCCAGCAGCCCCACAAAGACACAGGGGGCGAATGAGCAGTACTTC	CASSPTKTQGANEQYF
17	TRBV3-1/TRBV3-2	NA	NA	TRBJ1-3	TGTGCCAGCAGCCAAGATAGGGAGAGATTCTCTGGAAACACCATATATTTT	CASSQDRERFSGNTIYF
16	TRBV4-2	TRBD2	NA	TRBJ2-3	TGTGCCAGCAGCCAAGTGCGCGGGGGGGCCCGAGATACGCAGTATTTT	CASSQVRGGARDTQYF
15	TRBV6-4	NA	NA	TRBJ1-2	TGTGCCAGCCGAGACGCAGGACGGTCTAACTATGGCTACACCTTC	CASRDAGRSNYGYTF
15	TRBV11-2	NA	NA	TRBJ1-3	TGTGCCAGCAGCCCCCCGAATCGGTCTGGAAACACCATATATTTT	CASSPPNRSGNTIYF
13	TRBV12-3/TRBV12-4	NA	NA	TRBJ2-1	TGTGCCAGCAGTTTAAGGGACACTGCTGAGCAGTTCTTC	CASSLRDTAEQFF
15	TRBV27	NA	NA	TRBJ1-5	TGTGCCAGCAGTTTAGTTGGACGTATGAATCAGCCCCAGCATTTT	CASSLVGRMNQPQHF
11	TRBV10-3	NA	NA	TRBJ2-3	TGTGCCATCAGTGAGCCGGATACGCAGTATTTT	CAISEPDTQYF
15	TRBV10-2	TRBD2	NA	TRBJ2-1	TGCGCCAGCAGTGTCTCGACTAGCGGCGACAATGAGCAGTTCTTC	CASSVSTSGDNEQFF
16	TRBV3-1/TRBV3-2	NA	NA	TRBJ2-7	TGTGCCAGCAGCCAAGATCTAAGGGTACCAACCTACGAGCAGTACTTC	CASSQDLRVPTYEQYF